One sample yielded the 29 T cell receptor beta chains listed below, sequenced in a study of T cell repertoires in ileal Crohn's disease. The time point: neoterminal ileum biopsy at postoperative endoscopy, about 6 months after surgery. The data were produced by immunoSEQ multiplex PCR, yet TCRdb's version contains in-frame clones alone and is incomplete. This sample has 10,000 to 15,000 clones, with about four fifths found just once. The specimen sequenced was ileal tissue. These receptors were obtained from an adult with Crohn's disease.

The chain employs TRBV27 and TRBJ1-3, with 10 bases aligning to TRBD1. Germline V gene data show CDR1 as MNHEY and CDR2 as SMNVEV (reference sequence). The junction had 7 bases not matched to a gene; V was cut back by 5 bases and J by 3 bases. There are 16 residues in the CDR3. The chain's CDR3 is CASSPGQGDIGNTIYF. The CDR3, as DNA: TGTGCCAGCAGTCCCGGACAGGGGGATATTGGAAACACCATATATTTT.

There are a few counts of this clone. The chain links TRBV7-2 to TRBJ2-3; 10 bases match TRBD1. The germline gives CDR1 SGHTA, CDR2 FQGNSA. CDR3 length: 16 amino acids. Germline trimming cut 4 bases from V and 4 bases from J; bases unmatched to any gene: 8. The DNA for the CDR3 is TGTGCCAGCAGCTCGACAGGGGGCGGTTGGGCAGATACGCAGTATTTT. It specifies CASSSTGGGWADTQYF.

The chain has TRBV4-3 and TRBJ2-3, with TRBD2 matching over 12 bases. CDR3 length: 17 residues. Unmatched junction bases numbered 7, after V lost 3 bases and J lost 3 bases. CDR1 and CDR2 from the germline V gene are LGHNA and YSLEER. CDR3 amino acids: CASSHARTSGATDTQYF. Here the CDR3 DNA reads TGCGCCAGCAGCCATGCTCGGACTAGCGGGGCGACAGATACGCAGTATTTT.

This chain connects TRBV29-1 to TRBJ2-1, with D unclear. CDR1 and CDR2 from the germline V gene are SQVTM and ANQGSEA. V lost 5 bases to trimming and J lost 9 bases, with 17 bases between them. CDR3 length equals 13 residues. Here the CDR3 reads CSVSAVPLGEQFF. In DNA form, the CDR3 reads TGCAGCGTTTCGGCGGTCCCGCTAGGTGAGCAGTTCTTC.

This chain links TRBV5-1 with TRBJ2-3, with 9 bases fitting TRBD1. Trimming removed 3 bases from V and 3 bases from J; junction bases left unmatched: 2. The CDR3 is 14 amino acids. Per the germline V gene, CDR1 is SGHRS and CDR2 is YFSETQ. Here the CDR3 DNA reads TGCGCCAGCAGCTCCGGGACAGGGACAGATACGCAGTATTTT. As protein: CASSSGTGTDTQYF. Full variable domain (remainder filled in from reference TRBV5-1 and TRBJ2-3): KAGVTQTPRYLIKTRGQQVTLSCSPISGHRSVSWYQQTPGQGLQFLFEYFSETQRNKGNFPGRFSGRQFSNSRSEMNVSTLELGDSALYLCASSSGTGTDTQYFGPGTRLTVL.

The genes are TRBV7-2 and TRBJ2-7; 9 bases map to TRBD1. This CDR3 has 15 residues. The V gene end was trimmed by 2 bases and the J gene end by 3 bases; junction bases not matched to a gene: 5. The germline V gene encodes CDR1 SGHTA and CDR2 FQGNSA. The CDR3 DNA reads TGTGCCAGCAGCTTAACAGGGGGCCTTGACTACGAGCAGTACTTC. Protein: CASSLTGGLDYEQYF.

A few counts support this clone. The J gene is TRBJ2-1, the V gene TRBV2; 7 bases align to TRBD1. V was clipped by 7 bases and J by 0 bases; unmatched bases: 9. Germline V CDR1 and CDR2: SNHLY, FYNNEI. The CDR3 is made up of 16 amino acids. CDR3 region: CASIIKQGNSYNEQFF. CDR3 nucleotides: TGTGCCAGCATCATAAAACAGGGGAACTCCTACAATGAGCAGTTCTTC. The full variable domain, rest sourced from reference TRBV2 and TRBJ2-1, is EPEVTQTPSHQVTQMGQEVILRCVPISNHLYFYWYRQILGQKVEFLVSFYNNEISEKSEIFDDQFSVERPDGSNFTLKIRSTKLEDSAMYFCASIIKQGNSYNEQFFGPGTRLTVL.

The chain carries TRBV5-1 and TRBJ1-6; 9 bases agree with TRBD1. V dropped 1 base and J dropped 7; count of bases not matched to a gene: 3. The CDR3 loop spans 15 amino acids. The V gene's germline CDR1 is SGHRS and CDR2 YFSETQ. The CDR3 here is CASSLPGQGNSPLHF. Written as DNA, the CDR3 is TGCGCCAGCAGCTTGCCGGGACAGGGCAATTCACCCCTCCACTTT.

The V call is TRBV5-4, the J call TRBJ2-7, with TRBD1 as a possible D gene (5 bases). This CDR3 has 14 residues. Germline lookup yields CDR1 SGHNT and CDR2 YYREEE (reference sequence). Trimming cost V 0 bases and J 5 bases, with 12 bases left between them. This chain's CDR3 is CASSLGQTRDEQYF. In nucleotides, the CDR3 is TGTGCCAGCAGCTTGGGACAGACAAGGGACGAGCAGTACTTC.

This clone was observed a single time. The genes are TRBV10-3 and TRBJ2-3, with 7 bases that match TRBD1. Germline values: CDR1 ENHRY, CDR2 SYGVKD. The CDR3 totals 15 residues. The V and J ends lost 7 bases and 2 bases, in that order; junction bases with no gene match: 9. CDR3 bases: TGTGCCATCAAGTCCGGGACAGCAACCACAGATACGCAGTATTTT. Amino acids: CAIKSGTATTDTQYF.

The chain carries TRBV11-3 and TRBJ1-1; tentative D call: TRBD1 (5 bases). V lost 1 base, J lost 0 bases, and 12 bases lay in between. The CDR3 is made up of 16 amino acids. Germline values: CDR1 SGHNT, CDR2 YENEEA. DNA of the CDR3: TGTGCCAGCAGCTTAGGGGGCGGATACATGAACACTGAAGCTTTCTTT. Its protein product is CASSLGGGYMNTEAFF.

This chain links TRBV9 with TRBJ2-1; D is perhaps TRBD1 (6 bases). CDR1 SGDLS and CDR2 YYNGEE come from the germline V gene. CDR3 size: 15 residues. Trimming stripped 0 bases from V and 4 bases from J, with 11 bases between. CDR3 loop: CASSVGPDSYNEQFF. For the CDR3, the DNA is TGTGCCAGCAGCGTAGGTCCGGACAGTTACAATGAGCAGTTCTTC.

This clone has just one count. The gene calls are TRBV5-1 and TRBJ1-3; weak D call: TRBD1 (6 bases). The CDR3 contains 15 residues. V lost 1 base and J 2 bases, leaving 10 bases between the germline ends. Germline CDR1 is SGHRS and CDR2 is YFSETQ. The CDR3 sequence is CASSLTGQAGNTIYF. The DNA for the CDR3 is TGCGCCAGCAGCTTGACAGGGCAGGCTGGAAACACCATATATTTT.

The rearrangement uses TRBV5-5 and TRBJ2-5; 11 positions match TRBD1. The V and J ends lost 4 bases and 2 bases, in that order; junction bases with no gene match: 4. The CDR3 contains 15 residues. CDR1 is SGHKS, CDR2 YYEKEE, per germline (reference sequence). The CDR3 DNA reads TGTGCCAGCAGCGCCTGGGACAGGGGGCAAGAGACCCAGTACTTC. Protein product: CASSAWDRGQETQYF.

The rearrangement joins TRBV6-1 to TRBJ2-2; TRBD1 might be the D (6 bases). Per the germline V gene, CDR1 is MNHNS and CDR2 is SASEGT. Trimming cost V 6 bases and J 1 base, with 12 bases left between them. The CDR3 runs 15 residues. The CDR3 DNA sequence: TGTGCCAGCAGGGCCGGACAGAAGAACACCGGGGAGCTGTTTTTT. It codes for CASRAGQKNTGELFF.

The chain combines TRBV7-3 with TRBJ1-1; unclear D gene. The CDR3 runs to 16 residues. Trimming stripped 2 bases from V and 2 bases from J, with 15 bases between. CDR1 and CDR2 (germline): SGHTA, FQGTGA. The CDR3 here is CASSLVGGRYNTEAFF. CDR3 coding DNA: TGTGCCAGCAGCTTAGTGGGAGGTCGGTATAACACTGAAGCTTTCTTT.

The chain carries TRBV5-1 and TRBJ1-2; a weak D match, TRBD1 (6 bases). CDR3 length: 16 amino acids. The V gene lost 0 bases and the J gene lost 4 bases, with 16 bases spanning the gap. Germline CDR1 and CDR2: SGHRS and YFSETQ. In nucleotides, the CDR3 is TGCGCCAGCAGCTTGGACAGGGTAACTCTAGGCTATGGCTACACCTTC. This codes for CASSLDRVTLGYGYTF. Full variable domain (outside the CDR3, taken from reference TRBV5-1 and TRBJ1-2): KAGVTQTPRYLIKTRGQQVTLSCSPISGHRSVSWYQQTPGQGLQFLFEYFSETQRNKGNFPGRFSGRQFSNSRSEMNVSTLELGDSALYLCASSLDRVTLGYGYTFGSGTRLTVV.

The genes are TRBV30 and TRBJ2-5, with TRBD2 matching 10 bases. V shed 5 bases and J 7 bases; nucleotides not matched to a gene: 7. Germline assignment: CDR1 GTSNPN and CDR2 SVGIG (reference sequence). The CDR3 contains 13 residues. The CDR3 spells CAWSPSGRGTQYF. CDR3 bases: TGTGCCTGGTCACCAAGCGGGAGGGGGACCCAGTACTTC.

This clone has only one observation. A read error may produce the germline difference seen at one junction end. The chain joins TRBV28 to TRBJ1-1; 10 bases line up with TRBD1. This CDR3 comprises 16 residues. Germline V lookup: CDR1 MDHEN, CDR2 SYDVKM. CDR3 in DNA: TGTGTCAGCAGGACGCCGGGACAGGGGAGGAACACTGAAGCTTTCTTT. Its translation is CVSRTPGQGRNTEAFF.

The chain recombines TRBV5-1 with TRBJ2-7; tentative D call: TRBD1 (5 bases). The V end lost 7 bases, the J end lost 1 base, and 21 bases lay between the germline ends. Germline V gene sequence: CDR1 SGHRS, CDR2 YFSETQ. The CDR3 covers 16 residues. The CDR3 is CASSPGGASLSYEQYF. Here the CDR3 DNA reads TGCGCCAGCTCCCCCGGTGGGGCCTCCCTTTCCTACGAGCAGTACTTC.

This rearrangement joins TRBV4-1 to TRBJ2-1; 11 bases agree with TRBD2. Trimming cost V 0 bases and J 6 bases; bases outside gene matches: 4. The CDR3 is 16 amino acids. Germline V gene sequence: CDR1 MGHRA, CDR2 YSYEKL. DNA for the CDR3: TGCGCCAGCAGCCAAGAAGTGACTAGCGGGGCCAATGAGCAGTTCTTC. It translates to CASSQEVTSGANEQFF.

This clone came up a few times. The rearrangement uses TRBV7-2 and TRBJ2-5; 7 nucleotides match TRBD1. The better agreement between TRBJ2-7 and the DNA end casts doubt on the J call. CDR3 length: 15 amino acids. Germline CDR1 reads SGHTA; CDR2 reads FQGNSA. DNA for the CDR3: TGTGCCAGCAGCTTAGTGGGGACAGCGGACTACGAGCAGTACTTC. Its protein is CASSLVGTADYEQYF.

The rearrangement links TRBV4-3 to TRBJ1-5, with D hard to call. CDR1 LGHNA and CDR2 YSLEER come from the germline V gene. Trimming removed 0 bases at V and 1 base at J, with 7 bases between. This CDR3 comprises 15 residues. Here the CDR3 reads CASSQEAGSNQPQHF. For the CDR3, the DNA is TGCGCCAGCAGCCAAGAGGCGGGGAGCAATCAGCCCCAGCATTTT.

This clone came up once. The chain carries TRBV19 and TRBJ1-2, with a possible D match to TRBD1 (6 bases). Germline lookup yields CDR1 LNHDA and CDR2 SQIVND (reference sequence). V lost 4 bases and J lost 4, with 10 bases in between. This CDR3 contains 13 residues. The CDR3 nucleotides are TGTGCCAGTAGTACCGGACAGATCTATGGCTACACCTTC. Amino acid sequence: CASSTGQIYGYTF.

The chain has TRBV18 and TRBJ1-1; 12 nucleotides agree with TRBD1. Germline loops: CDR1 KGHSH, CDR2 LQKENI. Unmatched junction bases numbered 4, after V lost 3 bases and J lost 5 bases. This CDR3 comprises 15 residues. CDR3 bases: TGTGCCAGCTCACCCGGGACAGGGGGCGAGACTGAAGCTTTCTTT. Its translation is CASSPGTGGETEAFF.

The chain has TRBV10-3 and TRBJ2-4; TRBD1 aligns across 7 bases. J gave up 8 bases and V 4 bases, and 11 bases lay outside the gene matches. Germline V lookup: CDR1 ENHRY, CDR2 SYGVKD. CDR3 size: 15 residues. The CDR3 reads CAISGGQMSGDIQYF. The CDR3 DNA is TGTGCCATCAGTGGGGGACAGATGAGTGGGGACATTCAGTACTTC.

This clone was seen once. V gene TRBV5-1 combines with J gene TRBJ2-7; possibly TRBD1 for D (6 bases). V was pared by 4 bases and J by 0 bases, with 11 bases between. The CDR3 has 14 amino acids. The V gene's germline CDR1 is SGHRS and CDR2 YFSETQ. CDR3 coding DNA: TGCGCCAGCAGCAGGACAGAGTACTCCTACGAGCAGTACTTC. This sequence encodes CASSRTEYSYEQYF.

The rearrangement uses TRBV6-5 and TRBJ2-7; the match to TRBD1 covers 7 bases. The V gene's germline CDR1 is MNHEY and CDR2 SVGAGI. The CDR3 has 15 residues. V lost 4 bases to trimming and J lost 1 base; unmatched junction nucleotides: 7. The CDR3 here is CASSWTGFWSYEQYF. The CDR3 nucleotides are TGTGCCAGCAGTTGGACAGGATTCTGGTCCTACGAGCAGTACTTC.

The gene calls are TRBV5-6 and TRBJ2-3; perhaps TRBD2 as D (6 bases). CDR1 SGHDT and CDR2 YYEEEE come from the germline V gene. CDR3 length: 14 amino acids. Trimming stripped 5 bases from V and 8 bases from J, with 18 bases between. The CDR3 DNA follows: TGTGCCAGCAGTCGCACTATGGAGGGCAGTACGCAGTATTTT. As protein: CASSRTMEGSTQYF.